This record looks at one T cell receptor (beta chain) sequence and its context. Its antigen remains unknown. The data stem from a study of T cells in localized non-small cell lung cancer. General study points: Within adjacent lung there appeared a median approximately 59 of the top 100 tumor clones.

The CDR3 consists of 11 residues. The germline V gene has CDR1 SQVTM and CDR2 ANQGSEA. The V and J ends lost 4 bases and 9 bases respectively, with 13 bases between them. This table comes from immunoSEQ multiplex PCR, and its TCRdb copy is limited to in-frame clones, with some not included. The table lists 15,000 to 20,000 clones, 82% of them singletons. This TCR came from a male donor older than 55 with stage I lung adenocarcinoma. The starting material was peripheral blood, obtained before any cancer treatment. The V and J genes are TRBV29-1 and TRBJ2-7; D may be TRBD2 (5 bases). Here the CDR3 reads CSVGGLAGQYF. CDR3 DNA: TGCAGCGTTGGGGGTCTAGCCGGGCAGTACTTC.